This T cell receptor beta chain came from a study of CD8+CD57+ T cells in acquired aplastic anemia. About the research overall: Sorted CD4+ and CD8+ cells yielded DNA averaging approximately 3 ug. Sequencing produced an average of about 11 million reads per healthy donor for CD4+ cells. General study results and limits: Shared by patients and controls, 25 to 30 CD8+ CDR3s were abundant in patients.

Points on this clonotype: Its antigen is not identified.

Using genomic DNA as the template, TCR beta VDJ and CDR3 profiling was carried out. Using its own MiXCR run on the reads, TCRdb lists one record per CDR3 protein. The profile shows approximately 200,000 distinct CDR3 sequences, approximately 50% of them singletons. Germline CDR1 and CDR2: SEHNR and FQNEAQ (reference sequence). The V end was cut by 1 base, the J end by 4 bases, with 9 bases between. The CDR3 spans 14 residues. The origin of this receptor is a human donor in good health, serving as a control. The chain has TRBV7-9 and TRBJ2-3, with D unresolved. The sample comprised sorted CD4+, CD8+, or CD8+CD57+ T cells (not recorded which) from PBMCs. CDR3 bases: TGTGCCAGCAGCTTAGTGCTGACCCCAGATACGCAGTATTTT. The encoded protein is CASSLVLTPDTQYF.